This record concerns one T cell receptor beta chain sequence. Antigen unknown. Trimming cost V 4 bases and J 2 bases, with 13 bases left between them. The CDR3 is 15 residues long. Germline CDR1 SGHRS, CDR2 YFSETQ. This sample was included in a study of T cells in localized non-small cell lung cancer. General observations from the study: Adjacent lung had a median around 60 of the 100 largest tumor clones. Sequence data derive from only one tumor region, so heterogeneity remains possible. Prolonged overall survival went with higher T cell density in the blood.

The assay was immunoSEQ multiplex PCR, and TCRdb's table has in-frame clones only and misses some. Here the sample spans 45,000 to 65,000 clones, roughly 90% being singletons. This chain uses TRBV5-1 with TRBJ1-5; D is uncertain. The TCR originated in a man aged 40-75 years with stage I squamous cell lung carcinoma. The sample was peripheral blood, taken before any cancer treatment. CDR3 bases: TGCGCCAGCAGCCAGACTACCGGGGGCAATCAGCCCCAGCATTTT. It is translated as CASSQTTGGNQPQHF.